Only a few counts were recorded for the clone carrying this TCR beta chain. The sample holds other DNA sequences that translate to the same CDR3. The source of the sample is a study of shared clonotypes between healthy human individuals. Study summary: Researchers drew samples from two women and a few men aged 18 to 49.

The trim removed 3 bases at V and 2 bases at J, leaving 1 base unmatched. The germline V gene encodes CDR1 KGHSH and CDR2 LQKENI. There are 14 residues in the CDR3. Donors comprised only Caucasian adults living in Nashville, Tennessee. CD45RA+ naive and CD45RA-negative memory subsets were separated from CD4+ cells. Deep was the level at which the assay was run. Profiled with immunoSEQ multiplex PCR; TCRdb holds only in-frame clones, not every one. Of millions of clones in the sample, 90% to 95% are singletons; the top ten hold 0.1% to 0.15%. This receptor was identified in a man younger than 35 in good health. The rearrangement joins TRBV18 to TRBJ2-5, with 9 bases that match TRBD1. The sample taken for sequencing was naive CD4+ T cells sorted from blood. The sample's subset: CD45RA+ positively selected. The CDR3 is CASSPDRGQETQYF. For the CDR3, the DNA is TGTGCCAGCTCACCGGACAGGGGTCAAGAGACCCAGTACTTC.